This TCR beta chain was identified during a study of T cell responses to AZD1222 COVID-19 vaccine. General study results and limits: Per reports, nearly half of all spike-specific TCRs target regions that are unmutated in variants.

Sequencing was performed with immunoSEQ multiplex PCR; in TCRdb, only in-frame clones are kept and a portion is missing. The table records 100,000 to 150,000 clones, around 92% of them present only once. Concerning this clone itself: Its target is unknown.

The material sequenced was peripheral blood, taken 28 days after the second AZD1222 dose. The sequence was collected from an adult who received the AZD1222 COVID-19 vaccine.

CDR3 protein: CASSSKGAWHNEQFF. For the CDR3, the DNA is TGTGCCAGCAGTTCGAAGGGGGCGTGGCACAATGAGCAGTTCTTC. The chain couples TRBV6-5 to TRBJ2-1; 7 bases are shared with TRBD1. CDR3 length: 15 residues. Trimming at V came to 4 bases and at J to 5 bases, leaving 8 bases not matched to a gene. Germline assignment: CDR1 MNHEY and CDR2 SVGAGI.